This T cell receptor (beta chain) was recovered during a study of cytomegalovirus exposure and HLA in healthy donors. Across the whole study: Unique TCRs from HLA-typed donors, 85 million to 100 million of them, were held in an early data release. Study-wide findings and caveats: Several of the most significant clusters appeared linked to common viral pathogens, based on a later analysis. Rarity held for most TCR sequences, but there were some public TCRs that occurred in many donors. When presence/absence was analysed, sequencing depth was taken to be roughly uniform across donors.

Comments on this clone: The antigen is not known.

Unmatched junction bases numbered 5, after V lost 6 bases and J lost 4 bases. The CDR3 loop spans 15 amino acids. Germline-derived CDR1 and CDR2 are MDHEN and SYDVKM. A multiplex PCR was run with 60 Vbeta primers and 13 Jbeta primers. Method: immunoSEQ multiplex PCR; TCRdb's copy keeps in-frame clones and lacks some. The table lists around 90,000 clones, 70% to 85% of them singletons, with approximately 3.9% in the top ten. The sequence derives from a man aged 45-65 years in good health and CMV-seronegative. The J gene is TRBJ2-1, the V gene TRBV28, with 11 bases identical to TRBD2. Sequencing was performed on PBMCs. CDR3 coding DNA: TGTGCCAGCAGGCCCGGGACTAGCGGATACAATGAGCAGTTCTTC. This gives the protein CASRPGTSGYNEQFF.